Shown below are 14 T cell receptor beta chains from a single sample sequenced in a study of T cell changes during pregnancy in multiple sclerosis. The repertoire was sequenced with immunoSEQ multiplex PCR; TCRdb's copy has only in-frame clones and lacks some. The table records about 64,000 clones, 80% to 95% of them present only once. Specimen: peripheral blood, collected in the second trimester of pregnancy. The receptors shown here come from a female donor in good health, enrolled as a control in a pregnancy study.

The chain joins TRBV27 to TRBJ2-3; D unresolved. V lost 6 bases, J lost 1 base, and 8 bases lay in between. Germline V gives CDR1 MNHEY, CDR2 SMNVEV (reference sequence). The CDR3 loop spans 13 amino acids. The CDR3 protein is CASRLAGTDTQYF. In nucleotides, the CDR3 is TGTGCCAGCAGGCTGGCAGGCACAGATACGCAGTATTTT.

The rearrangement uses TRBV10-1 and TRBJ2-5; a weak D match, TRBD2 (5 bases). Trimming took off 1 base at V and 5 bases at J, with 11 bases between the two ends. CDR3 length: 14 amino acids. Germline V gene lookup returns CDR1 WNHNN and CDR2 SYGVQD (reference sequence). The CDR3 region is CASSEFPRDETQYF. The CDR3 coding sequence is TGCGCCAGCAGTGAGTTCCCGAGGGATGAGACCCAGTACTTC.

The chain has TRBV6-5 and TRBJ1-2; 12 nucleotides agree with TRBD1. V shed 2 bases and J 7 bases; nucleotides not matched to a gene: 8. Germline CDR1 MNHEY, CDR2 SVGAGI. The CDR3 length is 16 residues. The CDR3 spells CASSYSPGQGALGYTF. Here the CDR3 DNA reads TGTGCCAGCAGTTACAGCCCGGGACAGGGGGCGCTTGGCTACACCTTC.

The gene calls are TRBV9 and TRBJ2-5; weak D call: TRBD1 (5 bases). The V end lost 5 bases, the J end lost 1 base, and 15 bases lay between the germline ends. This CDR3 is 15 amino acids long. Germline CDR1 and CDR2: SGDLS and YYNGEE. The CDR3 bases are TGTGCCAGCAGAAGGGGTCTTCGGCCCCAAGAGACCCAGTACTTC. Its translation is CASRRGLRPQETQYF.

V gene TRBV6-1 combines with J gene TRBJ2-2, with 11 positions matching TRBD2. The V segment lost 6 bases and the J segment 8 bases; nucleotides outside the gene matches: 8. CDR1 and CDR2 (germline): MNHNS, SASEGT. The CDR3 spans 15 residues. CDR3 coding DNA: TGTGCCAGCAGGGGGACTAGCGGAAGTCGGGGGGAGCTGTTTTTT. It yields the protein CASRGTSGSRGELFF.

The CDR3 loop reads CASSLGGQGIGDEQFF. The DNA of the CDR3 is TGTGCCAGCAGCTTGGGGGGACAGGGGATTGGCGATGAGCAGTTCTTC. The V and J genes are TRBV13 and TRBJ2-1, with 10 bases that match TRBD1. V lost 3 bases to trimming and J lost 8 bases; unmatched junction nucleotides: 10. The CDR3 runs to 16 residues. Germline values: CDR1 PRHDT, CDR2 FYEKMQ (reference sequence).

The chain recombines TRBV7-2 with TRBJ2-2, with 14 bases matching TRBD2. J was trimmed by 0 bases and V by 10 bases; bases with no gene match: 7. Germline V CDR1 and CDR2: SGHTA, FQGNSA. The CDR3 has 17 residues. The CDR3 sequence: CATQTSGRASNTGELFF. The DNA for the CDR3 is TGTGCCACCCAGACTAGCGGGAGGGCCTCGAACACCGGGGAGCTGTTTTTT.

As DNA, the CDR3 is TGTGCCAGCAGCCCCGCGGATACGCAGTATTTT. As protein: CASSPADTQYF. The J gene is TRBJ2-3, the V gene TRBV7-9; D unresolved. V lost 5 bases, J lost 6 bases, and 6 bases lay in between. CDR1 and CDR2 (germline): SEHNR, FQNEAQ (reference sequence). This CDR3 is built from 11 residues.

The chain combines TRBV5-1 with TRBJ1-2, with TRBD1 matching 8 bases. This CDR3 has 17 residues. V trimming: 0 bases; J trimming: 5 bases; junction bases outside the gene matches: 12. Per the germline V gene, CDR1 is SGHRS and CDR2 is YFSETQ. The chain's CDR3 is CASSLAFLDRVCYGYTF. CDR3 in DNA: TGCGCCAGCAGCTTGGCTTTTTTGGACAGGGTCTGTTATGGCTACACCTTC. The full variable domain, completed using reference TRBV5-1 and TRBJ1-2, is KAGVTQTPRYLIKTRGQQVTLSCSPISGHRSVSWYQQTPGQGLQFLFEYFSETQRNKGNFPGRFSGRQFSNSRSEMNVSTLELGDSALYLCASSLAFLDRVCYGYTFGSGTRLTVV.

The chain combines TRBV2 with TRBJ1-5; weak D call: TRBD1 (6 bases). Trimming removed 0 bases at V and 9 bases at J, with 15 bases between. The CDR3 sequence is 15 residues long. CDR1 is SNHLY and CDR2 is FYNNEI in the germline V gene. CDR3 protein: CASSEASGRGGPQHF. Here the CDR3 DNA reads TGTGCCAGCAGTGAAGCGTCGGGCAGGGGCGGGCCCCAGCATTTT. The full variable domain, completed using reference TRBV2 and TRBJ1-5, is EPEVTQTPSHQVTQMGQEVILRCVPISNHLYFYWYRQILGQKVEFLVSFYNNEISEKSEIFDDQFSVERPDGSNFTLKIRSTKLEDSAMYFCASSEASGRGGPQHFGDGTRLSIL.

The chain carries TRBV6-1 and TRBJ2-5; TRBD2 matches 15 bases. The trim removed 4 bases at V and 5 bases at J, leaving 8 bases unmatched. The CDR3 loop spans 17 amino acids. Germline lookup yields CDR1 MNHNS and CDR2 SASEGT. The CDR3 protein is CASSGGLAGGIVETQYF. Here the CDR3 DNA reads TGTGCCAGCAGTGGCGGACTAGCGGGAGGGATCGTCGAGACCCAGTACTTC.

The V and J genes are TRBV28 and TRBJ2-2, with 7 bases fitting TRBD1. Germline V gene lookup returns CDR1 MDHEN and CDR2 SYDVKM. This CDR3 has 19 residues. V dropped 5 bases and J dropped 3; count of bases not matched to a gene: 18. The CDR3, as DNA: TGTGCCAGCAGTCCCGGGACAGCCTACTACGAAAGTTACACCGGGGAGCTGTTTTTT. It codes for CASSPGTAYYESYTGELFF.

V and J are TRBV6-5 and TRBJ1-3; the D is unclear. The V end lost 8 bases, the J end lost 0 bases, and 14 bases lay between the germline ends. Germline V gives CDR1 MNHEY, CDR2 SVGAGI. The CDR3 consists of 15 residues. The CDR3 DNA follows: TGTGCCAGCTCCAATGGAGAACCCTCTGGAAACACCATATATTTT. Its translation is CASSNGEPSGNTIYF.

CDR3 loop: CASSQTGHNTGELFF. CDR3 coding DNA: TGTGCCAGTAGTCAAACAGGGCACAACACCGGGGAGCTGTTTTTT. V is TRBV19 and J is TRBJ2-2, with D maybe TRBD1 (6 bases). The CDR3 extends over 15 amino acids. The V gene lost 5 bases and the J gene lost 2 bases, with 12 bases spanning the gap. CDR1 and CDR2 (germline): LNHDA, SQIVND (reference sequence).